The clone carrying this T cell receptor beta chain was seen a few times. Antigen: not known. Investigators took roughly 9.5 milliliters of peripheral blood from every donor. This entry belongs to a study of blood T cells in healthy people across ages. Study conclusions and caveats: The study found TCR beta diversity correlated strongly with naive T cell percentage. Roughly linear age-related decline in beta diversity appeared, significant by age roughly 40.

A J-beta primer mix and a sample-barcoded 5' primer were used in a second PCR of roughly 7 to 12 cycles. MiXCR was run by TCRdb on the 5' RACE reads, yielding one entry per CDR3 protein. This table holds 780,000 or so distinct CDR3 sequences, more than 50% found once. The CDR3 is 13 residues long. With 6 bases removed from V and 0 bases from J, the gap between germline ends came to 11 bases. Germline loops: CDR1 SQVTM, CDR2 ANQGSEA. This chain joins TRBV29-1 and TRBJ1-1; D is unclear. The sequenced material came from blood. The receptor's source is a man aged 35 to 55 in good health. CDR3 sequence reads: CSVLTQMNTEAFF. The CDR3 DNA is TGCAGCGTGTTAACACAGATGAACACTGAAGCTTTCTTT.